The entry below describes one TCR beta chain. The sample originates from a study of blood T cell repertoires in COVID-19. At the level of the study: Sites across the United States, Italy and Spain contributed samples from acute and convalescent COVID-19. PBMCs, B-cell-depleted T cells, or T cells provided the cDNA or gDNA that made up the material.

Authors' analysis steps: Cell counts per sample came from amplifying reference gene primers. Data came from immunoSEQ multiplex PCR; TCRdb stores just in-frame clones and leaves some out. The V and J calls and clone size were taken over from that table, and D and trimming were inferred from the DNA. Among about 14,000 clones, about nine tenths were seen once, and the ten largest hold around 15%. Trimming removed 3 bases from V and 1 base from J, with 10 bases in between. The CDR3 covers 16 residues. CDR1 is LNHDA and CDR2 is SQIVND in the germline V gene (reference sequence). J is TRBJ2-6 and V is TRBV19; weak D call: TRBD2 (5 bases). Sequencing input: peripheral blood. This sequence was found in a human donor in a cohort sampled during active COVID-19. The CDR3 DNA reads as TGTGCCAGTAGTATCTTTTCGGGATCTGGGGCCAACGTCCTGACTTTC. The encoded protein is CASSIFSGSGANVLTF.